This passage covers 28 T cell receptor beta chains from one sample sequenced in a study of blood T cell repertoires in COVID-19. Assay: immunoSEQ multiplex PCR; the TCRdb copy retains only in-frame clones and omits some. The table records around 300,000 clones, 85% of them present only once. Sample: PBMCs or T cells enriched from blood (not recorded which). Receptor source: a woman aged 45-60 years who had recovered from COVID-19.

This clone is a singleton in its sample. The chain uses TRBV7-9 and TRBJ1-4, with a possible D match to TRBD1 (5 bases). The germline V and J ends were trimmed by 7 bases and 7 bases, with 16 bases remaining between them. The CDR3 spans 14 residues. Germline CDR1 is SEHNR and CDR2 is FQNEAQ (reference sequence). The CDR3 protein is CASTWGGEREKLFF. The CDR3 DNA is TGTGCCAGCACCTGGGGGGGAGAGCGTGAAAAACTGTTTTTT.

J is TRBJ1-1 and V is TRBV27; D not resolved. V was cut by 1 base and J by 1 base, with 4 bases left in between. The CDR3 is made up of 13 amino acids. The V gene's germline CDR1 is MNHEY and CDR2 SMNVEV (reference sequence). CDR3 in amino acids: CASSLFQNTEAFF. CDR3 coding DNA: TGTGCCAGCAGTTTATTTCAGAACACTGAAGCTTTCTTT.

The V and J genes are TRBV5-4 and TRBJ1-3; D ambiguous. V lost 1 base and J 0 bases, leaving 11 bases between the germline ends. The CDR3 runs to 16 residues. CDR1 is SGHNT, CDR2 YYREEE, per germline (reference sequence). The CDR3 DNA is TGTGCCAGCAGCTTGAATGTCGGGGACTCTGGAAACACCATATATTTT. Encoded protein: CASSLNVGDSGNTIYF.

For the CDR3, the DNA is TGTGCCAGCAGACCGGGACAGAATAGCAATCAGCCCCAGCATTTT. Amino acids: CASRPGQNSNQPQHF. The chain employs TRBV7-2 and TRBJ1-5; 7 bases fit TRBD1. V lost 6 bases, J lost 0 bases, and 5 bases stayed unmatched. This CDR3 comprises 15 residues. The V gene's germline CDR1 is SGHTA and CDR2 FQGNSA.

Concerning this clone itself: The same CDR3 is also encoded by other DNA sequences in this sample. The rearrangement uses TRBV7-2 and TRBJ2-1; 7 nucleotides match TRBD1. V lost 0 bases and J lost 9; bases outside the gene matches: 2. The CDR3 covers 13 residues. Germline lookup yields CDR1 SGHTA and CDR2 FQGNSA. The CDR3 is CASSLAAGGEQFF. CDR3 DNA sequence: TGTGCCAGCAGCTTAGCGGCAGGGGGTGAGCAGTTCTTC.

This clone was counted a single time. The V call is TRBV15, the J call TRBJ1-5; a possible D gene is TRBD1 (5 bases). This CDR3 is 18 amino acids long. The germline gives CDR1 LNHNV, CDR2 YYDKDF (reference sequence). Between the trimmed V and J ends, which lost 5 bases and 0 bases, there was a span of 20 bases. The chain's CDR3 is CATSPWALEGPSNQPQHF. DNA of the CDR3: TGTGCCACCAGCCCATGGGCGCTGGAGGGGCCTAGCAATCAGCCCCAGCATTTT. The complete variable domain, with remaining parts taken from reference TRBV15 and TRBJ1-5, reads DAMVIQNPRYQVTQFGKPVTLSCSQTLNHNVMYWYQQKSSQAPKLLFHYYDKDFNNEADTPDNFQSRRPNTSFCFLDIRSPGLGDTAMYLCATSPWALEGPSNQPQHFGDGTRLSIL.

CDR3 nucleotide sequence: TGTGCCAGCAGTGTTAGGGGAAATGAGCAGTTCTTC. Translation gives CASSVRGNEQFF. V gene TRBV2 combines with J gene TRBJ2-1; a possible D gene is TRBD1 (5 bases). Germline values: CDR1 SNHLY, CDR2 FYNNEI. V was cut by 4 bases and J by 7 bases, with 8 bases left in between. The CDR3 consists of 12 residues.

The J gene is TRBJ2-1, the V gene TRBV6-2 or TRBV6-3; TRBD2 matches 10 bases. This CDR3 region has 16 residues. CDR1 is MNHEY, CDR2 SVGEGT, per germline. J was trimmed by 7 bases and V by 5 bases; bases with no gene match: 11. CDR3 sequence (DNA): TGTGCCAGCAGTCGAACCGCGCTAGCGGGAGAGAATGAGCAGTTCTTC. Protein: CASSRTALAGENEQFF.

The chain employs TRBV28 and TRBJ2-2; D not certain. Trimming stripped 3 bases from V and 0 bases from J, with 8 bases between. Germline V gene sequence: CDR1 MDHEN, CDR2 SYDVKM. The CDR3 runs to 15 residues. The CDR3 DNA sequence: TGTGCCAGCAGTTTCCTACTAACGAACACCGGGGAGCTGTTTTTT. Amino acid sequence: CASSFLLTNTGELFF.

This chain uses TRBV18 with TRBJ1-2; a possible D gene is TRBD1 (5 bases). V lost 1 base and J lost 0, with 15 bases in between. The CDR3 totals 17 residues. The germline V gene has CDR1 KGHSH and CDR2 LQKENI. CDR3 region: CASSPLIGKTANYGYTF. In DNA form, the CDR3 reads TGTGCCAGCTCACCACTTATTGGGAAGACAGCTAACTATGGCTACACCTTC.

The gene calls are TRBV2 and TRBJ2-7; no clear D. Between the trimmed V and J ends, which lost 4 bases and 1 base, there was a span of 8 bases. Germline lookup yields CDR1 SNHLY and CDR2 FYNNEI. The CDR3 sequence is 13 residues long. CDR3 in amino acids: CASSASPSYEQYF. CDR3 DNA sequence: TGTGCCAGCAGTGCCAGTCCTTCCTACGAGCAGTACTTC.

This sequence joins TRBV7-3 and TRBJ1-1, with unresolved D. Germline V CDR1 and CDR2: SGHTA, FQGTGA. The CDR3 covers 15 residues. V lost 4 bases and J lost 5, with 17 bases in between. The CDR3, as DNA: TGTGCCAGCAGCTCCCTTCCGGGATATAAGACTGAAGCTTTCTTT. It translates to CASSSLPGYKTEAFF.

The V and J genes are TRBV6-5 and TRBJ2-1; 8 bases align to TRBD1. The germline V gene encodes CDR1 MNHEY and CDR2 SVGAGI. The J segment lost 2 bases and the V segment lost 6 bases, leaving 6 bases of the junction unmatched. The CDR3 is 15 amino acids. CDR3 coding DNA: TGTGCCAGCAGACAGGACAGGGTCACCTACAATGAGCAGTTCTTC. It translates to CASRQDRVTYNEQFF.

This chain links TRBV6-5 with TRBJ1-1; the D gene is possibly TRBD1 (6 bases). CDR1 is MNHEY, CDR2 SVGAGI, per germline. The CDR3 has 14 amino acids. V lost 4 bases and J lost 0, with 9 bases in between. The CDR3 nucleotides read TGTGCCAGCAGTTTACAGGGAATGAACACTGAAGCTTTCTTT. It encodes CASSLQGMNTEAFF.

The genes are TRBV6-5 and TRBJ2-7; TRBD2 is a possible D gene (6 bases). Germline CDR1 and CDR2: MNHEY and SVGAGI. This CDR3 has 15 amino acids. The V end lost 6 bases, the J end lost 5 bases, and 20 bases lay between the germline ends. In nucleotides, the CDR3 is TGTGCCAGCAGGCCCCCCCTGGGAGGTTCCCACGAGCAGTACTTC. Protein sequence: CASRPPLGGSHEQYF.

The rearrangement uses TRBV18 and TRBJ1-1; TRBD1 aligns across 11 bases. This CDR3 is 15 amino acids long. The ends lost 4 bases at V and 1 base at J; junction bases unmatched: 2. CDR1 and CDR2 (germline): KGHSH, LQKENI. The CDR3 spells CASSLGQGANTEAFF. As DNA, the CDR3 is TGTGCCAGCTCACTCGGACAGGGGGCGAACACTGAAGCTTTCTTT.

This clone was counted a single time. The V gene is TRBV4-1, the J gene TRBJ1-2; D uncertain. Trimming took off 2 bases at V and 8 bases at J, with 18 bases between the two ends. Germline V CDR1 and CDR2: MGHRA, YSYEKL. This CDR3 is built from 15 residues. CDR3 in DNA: TGCGCCAGCAGCCAACCAGGACTTCCCCTGCAGGGCTACACCTTC. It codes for CASSQPGLPLQGYTF.

CDR3 loop: CASSLGDGGKNTEAFF. The CDR3 DNA is TGCGCCAGCAGCTTGGGTGACGGAGGAAAGAACACTGAAGCTTTCTTT. The genes are TRBV5-1 and TRBJ1-1; D not resolved. CDR3 length equals 16 residues. Germline-derived CDR1 and CDR2 are SGHRS and YFSETQ. Trimming cost V 0 bases and J 1 base, with 13 bases left between them.

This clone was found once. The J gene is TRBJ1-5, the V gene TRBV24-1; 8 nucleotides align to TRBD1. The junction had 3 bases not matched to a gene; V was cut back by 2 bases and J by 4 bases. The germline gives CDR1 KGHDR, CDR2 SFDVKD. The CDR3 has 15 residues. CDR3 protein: CATSDSRTGNQPQHF. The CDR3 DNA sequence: TGTGCCACCAGTGATTCACGGACAGGGAATCAGCCCCAGCATTTT.

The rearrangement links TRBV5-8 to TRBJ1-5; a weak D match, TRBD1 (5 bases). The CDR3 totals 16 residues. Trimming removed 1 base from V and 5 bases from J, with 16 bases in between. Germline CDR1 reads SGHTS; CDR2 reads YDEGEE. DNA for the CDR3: TGTGCCAGCAGCTTGCCCGGAGGGGCAGGATATCAGCCCCAGCATTTT. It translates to CASSLPGGAGYQPQHF.

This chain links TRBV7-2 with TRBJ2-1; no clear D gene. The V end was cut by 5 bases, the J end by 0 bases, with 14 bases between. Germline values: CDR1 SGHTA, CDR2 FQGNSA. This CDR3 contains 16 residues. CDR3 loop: CASSPPGFSSYNEQFF. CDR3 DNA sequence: TGTGCCAGCAGCCCCCCCGGGTTTAGCTCCTACAATGAGCAGTTCTTC.

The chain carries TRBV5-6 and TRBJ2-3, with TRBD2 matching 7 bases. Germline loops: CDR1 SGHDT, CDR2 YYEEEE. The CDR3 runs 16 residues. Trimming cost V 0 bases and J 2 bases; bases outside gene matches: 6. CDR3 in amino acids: CASSLVGGGDTDTQYF. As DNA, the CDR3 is TGTGCCAGCAGCTTGGTGGGCGGGGGAGACACAGATACGCAGTATTTT.

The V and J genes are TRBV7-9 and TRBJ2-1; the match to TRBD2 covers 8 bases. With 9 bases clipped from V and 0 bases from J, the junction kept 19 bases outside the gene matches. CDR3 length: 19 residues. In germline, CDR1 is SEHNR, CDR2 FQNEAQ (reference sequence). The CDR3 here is CASKISSLAGTSSYNEQFF. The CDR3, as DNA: TGTGCCAGTAAAATTTCGAGTCTAGCGGGTACGAGCTCCTACAATGAGCAGTTCTTC.

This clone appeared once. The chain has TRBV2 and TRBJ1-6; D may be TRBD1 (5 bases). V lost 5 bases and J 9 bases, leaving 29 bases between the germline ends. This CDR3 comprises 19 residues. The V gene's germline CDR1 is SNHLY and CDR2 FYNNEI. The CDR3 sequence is CASSPRDWGIRSTSSPLHF. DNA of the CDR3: TGTGCCAGCAGTCCCCGGGACTGGGGTATCCGCAGTACGAGTTCACCCCTCCACTTT. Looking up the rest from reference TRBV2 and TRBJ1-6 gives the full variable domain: EPEVTQTPSHQVTQMGQEVILRCVPISNHLYFYWYRQILGQKVEFLVSFYNNEISEKSEIFDDQFSVERPDGSNFTLKIRSTKLEDSAMYFCASSPRDWGIRSTSSPLHFGNGTRLTVT.

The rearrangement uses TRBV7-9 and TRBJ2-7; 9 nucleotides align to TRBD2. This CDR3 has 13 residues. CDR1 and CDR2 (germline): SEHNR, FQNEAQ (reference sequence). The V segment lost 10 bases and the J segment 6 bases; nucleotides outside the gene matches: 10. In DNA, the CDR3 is TGTGCCACTGGTCGCGGGAGGGCCTTCGAGCAGTACTTC. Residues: CATGRGRAFEQYF.

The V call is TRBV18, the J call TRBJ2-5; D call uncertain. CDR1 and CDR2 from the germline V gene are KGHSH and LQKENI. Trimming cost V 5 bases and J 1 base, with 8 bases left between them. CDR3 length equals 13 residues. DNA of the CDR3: TGTGCCAGCTCAACGGGTGTCCAAGAGACCCAGTACTTC. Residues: CASSTGVQETQYF. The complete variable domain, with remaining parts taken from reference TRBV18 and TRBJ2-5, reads NAGVMQNPRHLVRRRGQEARLRCSPMKGHSHVYWYRQLPEEGLKFMVYLQKENIIDESGMPKERFSAEFPKEGPSILRIQQVVRGDSAAYFCASSTGVQETQYFGPGTRLLVL.

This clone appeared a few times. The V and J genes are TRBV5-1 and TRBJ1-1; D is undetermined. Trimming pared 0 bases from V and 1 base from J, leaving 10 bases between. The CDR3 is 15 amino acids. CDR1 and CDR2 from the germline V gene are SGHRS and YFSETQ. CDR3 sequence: CASSLEGLPNTEAFF. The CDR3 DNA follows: TGCGCCAGCAGCTTGGAAGGACTGCCGAACACTGAAGCTTTCTTT.

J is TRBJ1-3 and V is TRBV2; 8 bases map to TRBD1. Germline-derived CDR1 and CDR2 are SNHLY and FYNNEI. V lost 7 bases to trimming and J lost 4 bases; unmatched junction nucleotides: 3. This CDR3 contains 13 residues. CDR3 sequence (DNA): TGTGCCAGCACCCGGACAGGGGGAAACACCATATATTTT. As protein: CASTRTGGNTIYF.